The 14 T cell receptor beta chains listed next were all sequenced from one sample in a study of CD8 T cells in Susac syndrome (dated by TCRdb to about 2019). Library prep was done by the immunoSEQ multiplex PCR assay. RNA was extracted with the RNeasy kit and roughly 0.45 to 1 ug was reverse transcribed using random hexamers. TCRdb itself trimmed the public reads at Q25 with fastp, ran MiXCR and retained productive beta chains. Rows are combined by CDR3 protein, so each entry shows the most common genes and DNA. This sample is represented by roughly 120,000 distinct CDR3 sequences; about 94% of them were singletons. The ten largest account for over 0.065% of the sample. Sequencing used CD4+ T cells from PBMCs. The receptors here all came from a human donor in good health.

The chain couples TRBV3-1 to TRBJ1-3; the D is unclear. Germline V lookup: CDR1 LGHDT, CDR2 YNNKEL (reference sequence). Trimming shortened V by 5 bases and J by 4 bases, and 9 bases separated the two germline ends. This CDR3 comprises 13 residues. The CDR3 reads CASSSLGGNTIYF. The DNA for the CDR3 is TGTGCCAGCAGCTCCCTTGGGGGAAACACCATATATTTT.

J is TRBJ2-3 and V is TRBV5-4; D is perhaps TRBD1 (6 bases). CDR3 size: 14 residues. Germline V CDR1 and CDR2: SGHNT, YYREEE (reference sequence). Trimming stripped 6 bases from V and 2 bases from J, with 13 bases between. The CDR3 reads CASTLDSLTDTQYF. DNA for the CDR3: TGTGCCAGCACCCTGGACAGCCTCACAGATACGCAGTATTTT.

This sequence joins TRBV5-1 and TRBJ1-3; D gene ambiguous. Germline CDR1 SGHRS, CDR2 YFSETQ. This CDR3 has 14 residues. Between the trimmed V and J ends, which lost 0 bases and 2 bases, there was a span of 6 bases. This chain's CDR3 is CASSLGRAGNTIYF. CDR3 bases: TGCGCCAGCAGCTTGGGCCGCGCTGGAAACACCATATATTTT.

This sequence joins TRBV7-2 and TRBJ2-1; possible D gene TRBD1, 5 bases. Trimming stripped 1 base from V and 3 bases from J, with 7 bases between. CDR1 and CDR2 (germline): SGHTA, FQGNSA. The CDR3 extends over 14 amino acids. The CDR3 DNA sequence: TGTGCCAGCAGCTTAGAGGGGATCTACAATGAGCAGTTCTTC. Encoded protein: CASSLEGIYNEQFF.

The V and J genes are TRBV7-9 and TRBJ2-1; D is uncertain. From germline, CDR1 is SEHNR and CDR2 FQNEAQ (reference sequence). The CDR3 is made up of 14 amino acids. V was trimmed by 5 bases and J by 0 bases, leaving 8 bases between them. The CDR3 DNA reads TGTGCCAGCAGCGCTTCAAGCTCCTACAATGAGCAGTTCTTC. It specifies CASSASSSYNEQFF.

The V and J genes are TRBV6-2 or TRBV6-3 and TRBJ1-2, with a tentative D call TRBD1 (6 bases). The V end was cut by 2 bases, the J end by 8 bases, with 15 bases between. The CDR3 is made up of 14 amino acids. Looked up from germline, CDR1 is MNHEY and CDR2 is SVGEGT. CDR3 in DNA: TGTGCCAGCAGTTACCCCGGACAGACCGGCGGCTACACCTTC. Its protein product is CASSYPGQTGGYTF.

This chain links TRBV2 with TRBJ2-7; TRBD1 aligns across 8 bases. The CDR3 is made up of 15 amino acids. V lost 5 bases and J lost 4; bases outside the gene matches: 10. Looked up from germline, CDR1 is SNHLY and CDR2 is FYNNEI. In nucleotides, the CDR3 is TGTGCCAGCAGTCTCCGGGACAGGAATTATTACGAGCAGTACTTC. Encoded protein: CASSLRDRNYYEQYF. Full variable domain (remainder filled in from reference TRBV2 and TRBJ2-7): EPEVTQTPSHQVTQMGQEVILRCVPISNHLYFYWYRQILGQKVEFLVSFYNNEISEKSEIFDDQFSVERPDGSNFTLKIRSTKLEDSAMYFCASSLRDRNYYEQYFGPGTRLTVT.

The CDR3 DNA is TGTGCCAGCAGCGTAGCTCCTAGCGGGAGAGAGACCCAGTACTTC. As protein: CASSVAPSGRETQYF. The chain employs TRBV9 and TRBJ2-5; 10 nucleotides agree with TRBD2. Germline V gene sequence: CDR1 SGDLS, CDR2 YYNGEE. The CDR3 has 15 amino acids. V dropped 0 bases and J dropped 4; count of bases not matched to a gene: 3.

The V gene is TRBV28, the J gene TRBJ2-7, with 8 bases aligning to TRBD1. This CDR3 has 15 amino acids. The V gene end was trimmed by 6 bases and the J gene end by 9 bases; junction bases not matched to a gene: 16. Germline assignment: CDR1 MDHEN and CDR2 SYDVKM. The CDR3 loop is CASRRQGNSLRGQYF. CDR3 sequence (DNA): TGTGCCAGCAGACGACAGGGGAATAGCCTACGAGGGCAGTACTTC. Full variable domain (rest looked up from reference TRBV28 and TRBJ2-7): DVKVTQSSRYLVKRTGEKVFLECVQDMDHENMFWYRQDPGLGLRLIYFSYDVKMKEKGDIPEGYSVSREKKERFSLILESASTNQTSMYLCASRRQGNSLRGQYFGPGTRLTVT.

The chain has TRBV5-1 and TRBJ2-7; 7 bases are shared with TRBD2. V gave up 4 bases and J gave up 3 bases; unmatched junction bases: 13. Germline loops: CDR1 SGHRS, CDR2 YFSETQ. This CDR3 is built from 16 residues. Here the CDR3 DNA reads TGCGCCAGCAGCGAATCACCTAGCGGAACTGTCTACGAGCAGTACTTC. This encodes CASSESPSGTVYEQYF.

The V and J genes are TRBV20-1 and TRBJ2-1, with 11 nucleotides matching TRBD2. Looked up from germline, CDR1 is DFQATT and CDR2 is SNEGSKA (reference sequence). The CDR3 loop spans 14 amino acids. The junction had 7 bases not matched to a gene; V was cut back by 7 bases and J by 5 bases. CDR3 residues: CSVDGTSGNNEQFF. CDR3 bases: TGCAGTGTCGACGGGACTAGCGGTAACAATGAGCAGTTCTTC.

The chain's CDR3 is CASSPTGQGAGEQYF. The CDR3, as DNA: TGTGCCAGCAGCCCGACGGGACAGGGGGCTGGCGAGCAGTACTTC. The rearrangement joins TRBV7-9 to TRBJ2-7; TRBD1 matches 12 bases. This CDR3 is 15 amino acids long. Germline CDR1 SEHNR, CDR2 FQNEAQ (reference sequence). V lost 5 bases and J lost 6; bases outside the gene matches: 8.

This clonotype was counted once. The chain's CDR3 is CASSSGTRNEQFF. The CDR3 DNA is TGTGCCAGCAGCTCCGGGACCCGCAATGAGCAGTTCTTC. J is TRBJ2-1 and V is TRBV11-2; D tentatively fits TRBD1 or TRBD2 (5 bases each). The length of the CDR3 is 13 residues. The V end was cut by 4 bases, the J end by 6 bases, with 10 bases between. Per germline, CDR1 SGHAT and CDR2 FQNNGV.

CDR3 residues: CASNARAGGRDNEQFF. In nucleotides, the CDR3 is TGTGCCAGCAATGCTCGGGCGGGAGGAAGGGACAATGAGCAGTTCTTC. The J gene is TRBJ2-1, the V gene TRBV7-9; 8 nucleotides agree with TRBD2. In germline, CDR1 is SEHNR, CDR2 FQNEAQ (reference sequence). This CDR3 is 16 amino acids long. V gave up 7 bases and J gave up 5 bases; unmatched junction bases: 13.